A selection of T cell receptor beta chains follows, all from one sample in a study of T cell repertoires in cytomegalovirus infection. TCRdb passed the reads through MiXCR, listing each CDR3 protein once. Found here are a few hundred thousand distinct CDR3 sequences, approximately 10% of them singletons; the top ten hold roughly 15%. Source material: PBMCs. Receptor source: a human donor in good health (CMV status not recorded). Some clones in this sample may be carry-over from other donors' samples. Each CDR3 is given with its conserved first and last residue. A D gene is named only where the DNA matches it firmly. The size of a clone is reported for some rows only, either as once, few or many, or as a class for expanded clones.

v_call	clone_size	j_call	d_call	cdr3_nt	cdr3_aa
TRBV28	many	TRBJ2-5	.	TGTGCCAGCAGGGATAGGTGGGAGACCCAGTACTTC	CASRDRWETQYF
TRBV3-1	.	TRBJ2-3	.	TGTGCCAGCAGCCAAGATGCGGGTCGACCCACAGATACGCAGTATTTT	CASSQDAGRPTDTQYF
TRBV7-2	many	TRBJ2-7	TRBD1	TGTGCCAGCAGCCGGGGACAGTTTTACGAGCAGTACTTC	CASSRGQFYEQYF
TRBV28	many	TRBJ2-5	.	TGTGCCAGCAGTTTGAGAACAGGGCCCCAAGAGACCCAGTACTTC	CASSLRTGPQETQYF
TRBV18	few	TRBJ2-1	TRBD2	TGTGCCAGCTCACCCCAGTTGGGGAGGGATGAGCAGTTCTTC	CASSPQLGRDEQFF
TRBV6-2/TRBV6-3	.	TRBJ2-7	TRBD1	TGTGCCAGCAGGACTCTCGAGGACAGGTTTTTCTACGAGCAGTACTTC	CASRTLEDRFFYEQYF
TRBV28	many	TRBJ1-5	.	TGTGCCAGCAGCCTACAGACTCAGCCCCAGCATTTT	CASSLQTQPQHF
TRBV24-1	few	TRBJ1-5	TRBD1	TGTGCCACCAGTGATATACAGGGGTCGCAGCCCCAGCATTTT	CATSDIQGSQPQHF
TRBV7-8	many	TRBJ2-7	TRBD2	TGTGCCAGCAGCTCCTGGGGGAGGGGCGGAAACGAGCAGTACTTC	CASSSWGRGGNEQYF
TRBV12-5	.	TRBJ1-2	.	TGTGCTAGTGGTTTGTCCGAGATCGCGCAGGAGTACACCTTC	CASGLSEIAQEYTF
TRBV20-1	.	TRBJ2-7	TRBD1	TGCAGTGCTGACATCCAGAGGGGGCGCGGAAACGAGCAGTACTTC	CSADIQRGRGNEQYF
TRBV27	many	TRBJ1-2	.	TGTGCCAGCAGTCCTTGGGGCCTCGCCTGGGGCTACACCTTC	CASSPWGLAWGYTF
TRBV28	many	TRBJ2-7	.	TGTGCCAGCAGCAAATCCCCCAGGGCGTTCATGACCTACGAGCAGTACTTC	CASSKSPRAFMTYEQYF
TRBV23-1	.	TRBJ1-2	.	TGCGCCAGCCTCAATCGATACAGTCTCGCAACTGGCTACACCTTC	CASLNRYSLATGYTF
TRBV14	many	TRBJ2-3	TRBD2	TGTGCCAGCAGCCTGACTAGCGGGAGAATTGATACGCAGTATTTT	CASSLTSGRIDTQYF
TRBV6-1	many	TRBJ2-3	.	TGTGCCAGCAGTGAGGGGATACGGAGCACAGATACGCAGTATTTT	CASSEGIRSTDTQYF
TRBV7-9	many	TRBJ2-1	.	TGTGCCAGCAGCACGGACAGCAATGAGCAGTTCTTC	CASSTDSNEQFF
TRBV9	.	TRBJ2-7	.	TGTGCCAGCAGCCCTCATAGTAACCCCGGGACGGGGTTTACCTACGAGCAGTACTTC	CASSPHSNPGTGFTYEQYF
TRBV7-8	many	TRBJ2-6	TRBD1	TGTGCCAGCAGGCGGACAGGGGTCTCTGGGGCCAACGTCCTGACTTTC	CASRRTGVSGANVLTF
TRBV7-2	many	TRBJ1-2	.	TGTGCCAGCAGAAACCCGGGGGCAGCTAACTATGGCTACACCTTC	CASRNPGAANYGYTF
TRBV7-2	many	TRBJ1-5	.	TGTGCCAGCAGCGGAGCGGGCGGTAGGCAGCCCCAGCATTTT	CASSGAGGRQPQHF
TRBV7-2	many	TRBJ1-2	.	TGTGCCAGCAGCTTTTCCGGGGGTGGCTACACCTTC	CASSFSGGGYTF
TRBV12-3/TRBV12-4	many	TRBJ2-1	TRBD2	TGTGCCAGCAGGAATAGAGGGACGGCGGGGGTGTACAATGAGCAGTTCTTC	CASRNRGTAGVYNEQFF
TRBV10-3	many	TRBJ2-5	TRBD1	TGTGCCATCAGTGACGGACAGGGGTTTGGGGAGACCCAGTACTTC	CAISDGQGFGETQYF
TRBV15	many	TRBJ2-3	TRBD2	TGTGCCACCAGCAGAGATCGACAGCGGGATCGCACAGATACGCAGTATTTT	CATSRDRQRDRTDTQYF
TRBV20-1	many	TRBJ2-3	TRBD2	TGCAGCCCCACCGAGCTAGCGGGAACGGCAGATACGCAGTATTTT	CSPTELAGTADTQYF
TRBV7-3	.	TRBJ1-2	TRBD1	TGTGCCAGCAGCCCCTCGGCGTCAGGGGGCGGCTACACCTTC	CASSPSASGGGYTF
TRBV7-2	many	TRBJ2-5	TRBD2	TGTGCCAGCAGCCCCGGGGGGGCCCAAGAGACCCAGTACTTC	CASSPGGAQETQYF
TRBV7-2	many	TRBJ2-2	.	TGTGCCAGCAGCTTAGGATGGGGCGGGAACACCGGGGAGCTGTTTTTT	CASSLGWGGNTGELFF
TRBV7-9	many	TRBJ1-5	.	TGTGCCAGCAGCTTGGCGGGCGGGCCCCAGCATTTT	CASSLAGGPQHF
TRBV14	.	TRBJ1-6	TRBD1	TGTGCCAGCAGCACTCAGGGGGTTCCGAATTCACCCCTCCACTTT	CASSTQGVPNSPLHF
TRBV7-2	many	TRBJ1-1	.	TGTGCCAGCAGCTTAAGCACAATCATGAACACTGAAGCTTTCTTT	CASSLSTIMNTEAFF
TRBV30	.	TRBJ1-5	.	TGTGCCTGGAGTATGTCAGAGAATCAGCCCCAGCATTTT	CAWSMSENQPQHF